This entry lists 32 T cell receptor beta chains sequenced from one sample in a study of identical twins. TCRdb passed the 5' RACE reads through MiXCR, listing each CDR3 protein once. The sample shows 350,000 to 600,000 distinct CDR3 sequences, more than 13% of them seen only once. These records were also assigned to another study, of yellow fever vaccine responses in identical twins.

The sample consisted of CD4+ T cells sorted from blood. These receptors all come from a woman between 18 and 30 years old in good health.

The CDR3 region has the DNA TGTGCCAGCAGCTTATCGGGTTCACGGCGAGAGACCCAGTACTTC. This encodes CASSLSGSRRETQYF. The chain joins TRBV7-6 to TRBJ2-5; no definite D call. CDR1 is SGHVS, CDR2 FNYEAQ, per germline. V lost 2 bases, J lost 4 bases, and 14 bases lay in between. The CDR3 length is 15 residues.

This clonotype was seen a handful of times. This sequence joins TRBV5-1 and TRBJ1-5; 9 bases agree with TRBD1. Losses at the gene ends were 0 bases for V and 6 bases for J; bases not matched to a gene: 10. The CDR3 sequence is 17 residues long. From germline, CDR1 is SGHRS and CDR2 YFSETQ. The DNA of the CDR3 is TGCGCCAGCAGCTTGGAGGAAGAACAGGGGGCAGGTCAGCCCCAGCATTTT. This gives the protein CASSLEEEQGAGQPQHF.

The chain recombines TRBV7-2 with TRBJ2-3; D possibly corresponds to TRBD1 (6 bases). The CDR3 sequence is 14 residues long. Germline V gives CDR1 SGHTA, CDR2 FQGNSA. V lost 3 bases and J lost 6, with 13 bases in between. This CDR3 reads CASSLGTGPDTQYF. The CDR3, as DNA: TGTGCCAGCAGCTTGGGCACAGGGCCCGATACGCAGTATTTT. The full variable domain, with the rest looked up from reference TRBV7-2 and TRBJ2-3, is GAGVSQSPSNKVTEKGKDVELRCDPISGHTALYWYRQSLGQGLEFLIYFQGNSAPDKSGLPSDRFSAERTGGSVSTLTIQRTQQEDSAVYLCASSLGTGPDTQYFGPGTRLTVL.

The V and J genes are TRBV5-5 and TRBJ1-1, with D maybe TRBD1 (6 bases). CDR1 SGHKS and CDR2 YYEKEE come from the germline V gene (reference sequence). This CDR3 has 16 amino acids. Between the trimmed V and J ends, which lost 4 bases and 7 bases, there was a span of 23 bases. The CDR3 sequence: CASSPTGGRGPNEAFF. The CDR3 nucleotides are TGTGCCAGCAGCCCCACGGGGGGCAGGGGACCAAATGAAGCTTTCTTT.

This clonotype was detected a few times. CDR3 sequence: CASSGAGGLKTQYF. The CDR3 DNA reads as TGTGCCAGCAGCGGGGCGGGAGGATTAAAGACCCAGTACTTC. J is TRBJ2-5 and V is TRBV6-1, with 8 positions matching TRBD2. This CDR3 has 14 residues. Germline lookup yields CDR1 MNHNS and CDR2 SASEGT. V shed 6 bases and J 6 bases; nucleotides not matched to a gene: 9.

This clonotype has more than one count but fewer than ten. The CDR3 region is CSAKPPANYGYTF. The CDR3 nucleotides read TGCAGCGCCAAGCCACCTGCTAACTATGGCTACACCTTC. The chain recombines TRBV29-1 with TRBJ1-2; D is unclear. This CDR3 is 13 amino acids long. The ends were cut back, 7 bases at V and 0 bases at J, with 12 bases in the middle. Germline values: CDR1 SQVTM, CDR2 ANQGSEA. Variable domain in full (rest from reference TRBV29-1 and TRBJ1-2): SAVISQKPSRDICQRGTSLTIQCQVDSQVTMMFWYRQQPGQSLTLIATANQGSEATYESGFVIDKFPISRPNLTFSTLTVSNMSPEDSSIYLCSAKPPANYGYTFGSGTRLTVV.

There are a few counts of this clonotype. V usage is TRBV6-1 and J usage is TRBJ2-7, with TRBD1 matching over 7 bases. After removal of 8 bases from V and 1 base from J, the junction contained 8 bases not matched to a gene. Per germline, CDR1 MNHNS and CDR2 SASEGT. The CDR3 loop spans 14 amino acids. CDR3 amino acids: CASQDGTVSYEQYF. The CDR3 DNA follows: TGTGCCAGCCAGGACGGGACAGTTTCCTACGAGCAGTACTTC.

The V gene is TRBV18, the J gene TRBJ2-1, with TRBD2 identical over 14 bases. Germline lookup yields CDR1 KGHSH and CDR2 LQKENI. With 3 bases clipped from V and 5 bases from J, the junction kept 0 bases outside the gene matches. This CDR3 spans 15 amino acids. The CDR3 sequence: CASSPGLAGDNEQFF. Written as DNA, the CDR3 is TGTGCCAGCTCACCGGGACTAGCGGGGGACAATGAGCAGTTCTTC.

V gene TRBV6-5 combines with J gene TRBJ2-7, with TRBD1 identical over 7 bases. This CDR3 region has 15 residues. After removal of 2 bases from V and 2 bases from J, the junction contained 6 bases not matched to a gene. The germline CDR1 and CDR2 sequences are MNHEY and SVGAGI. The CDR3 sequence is CASSYGQVETYEQYF. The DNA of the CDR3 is TGTGCCAGCAGTTACGGACAGGTGGAGACCTACGAGCAGTACTTC.

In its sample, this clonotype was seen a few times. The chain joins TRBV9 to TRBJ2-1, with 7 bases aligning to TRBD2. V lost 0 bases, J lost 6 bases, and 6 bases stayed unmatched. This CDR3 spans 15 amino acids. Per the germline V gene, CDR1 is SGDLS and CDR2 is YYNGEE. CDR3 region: CASSVARGSGNEQFF. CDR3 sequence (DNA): TGTGCCAGCAGCGTAGCGCGCGGGAGTGGCAATGAGCAGTTCTTC.

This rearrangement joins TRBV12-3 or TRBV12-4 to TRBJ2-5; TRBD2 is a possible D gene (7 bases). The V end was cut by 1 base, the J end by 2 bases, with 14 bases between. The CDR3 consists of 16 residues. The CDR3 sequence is CASSLEGGRGQETQYF. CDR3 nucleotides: TGTGCCAGCAGTTTAGAGGGGGGGCGGGGGCAAGAGACCCAGTACTTC.

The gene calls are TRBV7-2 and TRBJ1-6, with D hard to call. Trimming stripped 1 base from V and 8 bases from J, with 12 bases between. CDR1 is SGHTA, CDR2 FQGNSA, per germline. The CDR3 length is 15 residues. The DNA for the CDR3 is TGTGCCAGCAGCTTAGTCTGGGGTGGTGATTCACCCCTCCACTTT. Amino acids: CASSLVWGGDSPLHF.

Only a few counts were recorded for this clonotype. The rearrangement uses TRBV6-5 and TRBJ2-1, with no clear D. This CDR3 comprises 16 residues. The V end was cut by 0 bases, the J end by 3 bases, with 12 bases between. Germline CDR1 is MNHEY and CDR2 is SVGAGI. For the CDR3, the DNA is TGTGCCAGCAGTTACTCTAGCCCGAAGGTCTACAATGAGCAGTTCTTC. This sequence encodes CASSYSSPKVYNEQFF.

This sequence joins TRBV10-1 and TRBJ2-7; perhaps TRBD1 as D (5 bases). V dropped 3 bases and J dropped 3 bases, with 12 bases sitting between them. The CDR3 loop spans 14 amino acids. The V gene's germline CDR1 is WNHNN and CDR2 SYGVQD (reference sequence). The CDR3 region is CASSENARGYEQYF. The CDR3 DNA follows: TGCGCCAGCAGTGAAAACGCTAGGGGCTACGAGCAGTACTTC.

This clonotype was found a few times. Here the CDR3 DNA reads TGTGCCTGGGGGCGGACAGAGACGAACACCGGGGAGCTGTTTTTT. It specifies CAWGRTETNTGELFF. The chain recombines TRBV30 with TRBJ2-2; D might be TRBD1 (6 bases). The CDR3 contains 15 residues. CDR1 and CDR2 (germline): GTSNPN, SVGIG (reference sequence). V lost 5 bases to trimming and J lost 0 bases, with 13 bases between them.

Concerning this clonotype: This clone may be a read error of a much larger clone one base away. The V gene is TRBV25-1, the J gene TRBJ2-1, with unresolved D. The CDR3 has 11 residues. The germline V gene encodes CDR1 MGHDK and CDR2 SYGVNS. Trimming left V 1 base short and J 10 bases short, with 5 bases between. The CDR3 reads CASSEFQEQFF. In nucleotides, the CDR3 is TGTGCCAGCAGTGAATTTCAGGAGCAGTTCTTC.

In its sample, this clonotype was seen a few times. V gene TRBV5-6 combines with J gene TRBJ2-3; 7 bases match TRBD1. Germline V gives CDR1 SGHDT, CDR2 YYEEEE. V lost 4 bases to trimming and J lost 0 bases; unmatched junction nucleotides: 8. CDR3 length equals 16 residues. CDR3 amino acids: CASSEMGQTSTDTQYF. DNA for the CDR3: TGTGCCAGCAGCGAGATGGGACAGACTAGCACAGATACGCAGTATTTT.

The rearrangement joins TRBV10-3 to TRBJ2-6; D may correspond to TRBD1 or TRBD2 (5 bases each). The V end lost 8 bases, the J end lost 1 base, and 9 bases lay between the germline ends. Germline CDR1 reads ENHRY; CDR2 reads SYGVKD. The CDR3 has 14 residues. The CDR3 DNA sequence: TGTGCCATCGTAGAGGGGTCTGGGGCCAACGTCCTGACTTTC. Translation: CAIVEGSGANVLTF.

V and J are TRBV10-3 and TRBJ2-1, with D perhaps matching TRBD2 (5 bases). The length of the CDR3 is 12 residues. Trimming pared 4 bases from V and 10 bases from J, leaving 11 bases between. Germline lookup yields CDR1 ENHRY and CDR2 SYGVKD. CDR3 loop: CAISGTLREQFF. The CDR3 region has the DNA TGTGCCATCAGTGGGACTCTCCGGGAGCAGTTCTTC.

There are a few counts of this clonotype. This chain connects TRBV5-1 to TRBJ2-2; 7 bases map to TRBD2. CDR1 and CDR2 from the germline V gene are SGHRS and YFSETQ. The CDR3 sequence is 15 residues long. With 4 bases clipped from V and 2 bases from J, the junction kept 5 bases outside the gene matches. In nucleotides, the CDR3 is TGCGCCAGCAGCGGGGGGGGTCAAAACACCGGGGAGCTGTTTTTT. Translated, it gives CASSGGGQNTGELFF.

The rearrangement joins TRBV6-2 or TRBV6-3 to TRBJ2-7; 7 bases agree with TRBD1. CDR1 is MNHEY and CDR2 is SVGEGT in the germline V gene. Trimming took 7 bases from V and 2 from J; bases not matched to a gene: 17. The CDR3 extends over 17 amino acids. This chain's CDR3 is CASTPIKTGTTTYEQYF. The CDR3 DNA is TGTGCCAGCACCCCGATTAAGACAGGGACAACCACCTACGAGCAGTACTTC.

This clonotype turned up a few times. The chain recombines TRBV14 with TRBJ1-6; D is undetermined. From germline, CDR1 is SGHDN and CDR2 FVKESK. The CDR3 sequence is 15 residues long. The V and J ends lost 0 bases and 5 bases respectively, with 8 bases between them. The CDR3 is CASSQDYRNNSPLHF. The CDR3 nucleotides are TGTGCCAGCAGCCAAGATTACAGAAATAATTCACCCCTCCACTTT. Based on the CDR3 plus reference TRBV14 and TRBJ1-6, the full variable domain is EAGVTQFPSHSVIEKGQTVTLRCDPISGHDNLYWYRRVMGKEIKFLLHFVKESKQDESGMPNNRFLAERTGGTYSTLKVQPAELEDSGVYFCASSQDYRNNSPLHFGNGTRLTVT.

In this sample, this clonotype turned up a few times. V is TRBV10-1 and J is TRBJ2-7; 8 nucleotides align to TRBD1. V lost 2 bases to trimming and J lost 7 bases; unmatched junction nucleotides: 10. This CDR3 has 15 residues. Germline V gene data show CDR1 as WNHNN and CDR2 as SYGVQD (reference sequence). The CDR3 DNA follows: TGCGCCAGCAGTGAGGGAGGACAGGGAGTACAGGAGCAGTACTTC. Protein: CASSEGGQGVQEQYF.

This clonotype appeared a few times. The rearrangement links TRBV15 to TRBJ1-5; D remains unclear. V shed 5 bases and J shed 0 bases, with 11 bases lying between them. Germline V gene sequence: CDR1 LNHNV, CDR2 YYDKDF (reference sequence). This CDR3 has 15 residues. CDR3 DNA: TGTGCCACCAGCTCGAGGACGGTTAGCAATCAGCCCCAGCATTTT. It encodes CATSSRTVSNQPQHF.

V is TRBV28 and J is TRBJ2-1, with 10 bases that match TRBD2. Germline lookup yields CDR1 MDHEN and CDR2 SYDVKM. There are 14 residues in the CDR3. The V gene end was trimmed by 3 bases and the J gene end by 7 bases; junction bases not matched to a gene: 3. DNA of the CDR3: TGTGCCAGCAGTTTGCTAGCGGGAGAAAATGAGCAGTTCTTC. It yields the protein CASSLLAGENEQFF. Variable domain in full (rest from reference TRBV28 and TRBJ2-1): DVKVTQSSRYLVKRTGEKVFLECVQDMDHENMFWYRQDPGLGLRLIYFSYDVKMKEKGDIPEGYSVSREKKERFSLILESASTNQTSMYLCASSLLAGENEQFFGPGTRLTVL.

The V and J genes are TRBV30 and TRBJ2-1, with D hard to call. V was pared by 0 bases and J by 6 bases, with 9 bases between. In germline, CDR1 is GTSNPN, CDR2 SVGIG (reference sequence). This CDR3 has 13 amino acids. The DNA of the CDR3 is TGTGCCTGGAGTGTTAGGCAGTTCAATGAGCAGTTCTTC. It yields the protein CAWSVRQFNEQFF.

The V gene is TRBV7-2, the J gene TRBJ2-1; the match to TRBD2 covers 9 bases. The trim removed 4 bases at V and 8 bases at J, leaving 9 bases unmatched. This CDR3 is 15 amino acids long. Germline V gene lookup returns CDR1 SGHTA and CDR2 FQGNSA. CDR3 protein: CASSSLIAGVHEQFF. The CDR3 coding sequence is TGTGCCAGCAGCTCTTTAATAGCGGGAGTGCATGAGCAGTTCTTC.

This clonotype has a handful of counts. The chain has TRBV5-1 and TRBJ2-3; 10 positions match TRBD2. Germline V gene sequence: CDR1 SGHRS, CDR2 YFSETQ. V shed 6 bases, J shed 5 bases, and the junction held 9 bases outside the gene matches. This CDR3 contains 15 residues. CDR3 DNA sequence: TGCGCCAGCAAAATAGCGGGGGGTGCGGGAGATACGCAGTATTTT. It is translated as CASKIAGGAGDTQYF.

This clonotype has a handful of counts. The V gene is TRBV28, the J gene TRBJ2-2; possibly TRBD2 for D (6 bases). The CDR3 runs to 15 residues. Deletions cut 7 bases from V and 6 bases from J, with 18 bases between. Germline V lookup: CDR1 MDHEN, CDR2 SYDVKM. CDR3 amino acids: CASKKWSGVPGELFF. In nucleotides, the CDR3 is TGTGCCAGCAAAAAATGGTCGGGGGTACCCGGGGAGCTGTTTTTT.

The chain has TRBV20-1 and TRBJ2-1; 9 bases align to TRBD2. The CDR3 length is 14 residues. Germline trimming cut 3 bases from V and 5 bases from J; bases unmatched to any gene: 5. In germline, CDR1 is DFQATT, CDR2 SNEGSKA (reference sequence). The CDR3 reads CSARQREVHNEQFF. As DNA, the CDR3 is TGCAGTGCTAGGCAGCGGGAGGTCCACAATGAGCAGTTCTTC.

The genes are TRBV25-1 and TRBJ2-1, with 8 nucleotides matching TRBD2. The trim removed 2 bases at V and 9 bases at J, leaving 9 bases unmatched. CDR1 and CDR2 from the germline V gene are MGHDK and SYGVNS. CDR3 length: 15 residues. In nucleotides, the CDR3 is TGTGCCAGCAGTGAACTCGCCGGGACTAGTGGTGAGCAGTTCTTC. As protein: CASSELAGTSGEQFF.

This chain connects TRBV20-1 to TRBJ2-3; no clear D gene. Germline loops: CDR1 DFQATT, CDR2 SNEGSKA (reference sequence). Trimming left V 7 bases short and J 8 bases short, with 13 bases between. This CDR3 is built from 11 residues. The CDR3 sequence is CSGSQDVTQYF. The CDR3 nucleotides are TGCAGTGGTAGTCAGGACGTTACGCAGTATTTT.